This T cell receptor (beta chain) was captured in a study of shared clonotypes between healthy human individuals. General study results and limits: Naive CD4 clonotype sharing across several donors was roughly 5%. When compared with the clonotypes that were shared by all four sorted-subset donors, the non-shared clonotypes turned out to have lower generation probabilities. Sequencing depth was a factor that was expected to affect clonotype sharing among donors. Few donors restricted represented genetic and exposure-history diversity.

Deletions cut 3 bases from V and 10 bases from J, with 16 bases between. This CDR3 is 14 amino acids long. The germline CDR1 and CDR2 sequences are ENHRY and SYGVKD. Of note for this clone: Its matching antigen is unknown.

The data were produced by immunoSEQ multiplex PCR, yet TCRdb's version contains in-frame clones alone and is incomplete. The top ten clones hold around 0.32% of a sample with approximately 350,000 clones, 90% to 98% of them seen once. This clonotype originated in a young man in good health. Material: memory CD8+ T cells sorted from blood. As to subset: CD45RO+ cells pooled with CCR7-negative TemRA cells. The chain joins TRBV10-3 to TRBJ2-1; D remains ambiguous. In DNA form, the CDR3 reads TGTGCCATCAGTGATAGGTCCCAGCCTGGCGAGCAGTTCTTC. Translation gives CAISDRSQPGEQFF.